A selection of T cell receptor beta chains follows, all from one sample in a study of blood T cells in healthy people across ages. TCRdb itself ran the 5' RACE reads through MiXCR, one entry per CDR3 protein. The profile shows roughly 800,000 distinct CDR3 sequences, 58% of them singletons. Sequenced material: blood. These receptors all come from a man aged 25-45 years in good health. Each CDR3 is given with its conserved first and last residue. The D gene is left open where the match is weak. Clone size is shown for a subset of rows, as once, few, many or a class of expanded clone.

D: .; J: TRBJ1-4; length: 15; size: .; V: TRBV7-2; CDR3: CASSLQGAPNEKLFF; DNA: TGTGCCAGCAGCTTACAAGGGGCACCCAATGAAAAACTGTTTTTT
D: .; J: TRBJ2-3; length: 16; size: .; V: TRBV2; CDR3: CASSESGRGRTDTQYF; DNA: TGTGCCAGCAGTGAATCGGGACGGGGGAGAACAGATACGCAGTATTTT
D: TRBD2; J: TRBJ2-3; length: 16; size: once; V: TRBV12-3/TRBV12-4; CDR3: CASSPARLAGTDTQYF; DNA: TGTGCCAGCAGCCCAGCCCGGCTAGCGGGCACAGATACGCAGTATTTT
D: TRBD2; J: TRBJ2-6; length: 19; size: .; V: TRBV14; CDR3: CASSQLTGGIFGGANVLTF; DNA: TGTGCCAGCAGCCAATTGACGGGGGGGATCTTTGGTGGGGCCAACGTCCTGACTTTC
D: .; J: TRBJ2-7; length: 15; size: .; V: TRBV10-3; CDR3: CAISGLAVASYEQYF; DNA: TGTGCCATCAGCGGATTAGCTGTCGCCTCCTACGAGCAGTACTTC
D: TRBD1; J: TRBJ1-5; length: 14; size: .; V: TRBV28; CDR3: CASHTQGAWQPQHF; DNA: TGTGCCAGCCACACTCAGGGGGCTTGGCAGCCCCAGCATTTT
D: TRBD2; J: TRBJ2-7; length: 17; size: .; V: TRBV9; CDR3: CASSVGPSGRSSYEQYF; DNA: TGTGCCAGCAGCGTAGGTCCTAGCGGGAGATCGTCCTACGAGCAGTACTTC
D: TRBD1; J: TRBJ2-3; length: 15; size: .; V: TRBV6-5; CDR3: CASSLQGVLKDTQYF; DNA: TGTGCCAGCAGCCTACAGGGGGTACTGAAAGATACGCAGTATTTT
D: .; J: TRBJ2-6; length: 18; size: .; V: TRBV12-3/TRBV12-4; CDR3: CASSFPRGRSSGANVLTF; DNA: TGTGCCAGCAGTTTTCCTCGGGGCCGGTCCTCTGGGGCCAACGTCCTGACTTTC
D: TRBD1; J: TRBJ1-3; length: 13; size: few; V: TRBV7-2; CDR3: CASSFDRGNTIYF; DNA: TGTGCCAGCAGCTTTGACAGGGGGAACACCATATATTTT
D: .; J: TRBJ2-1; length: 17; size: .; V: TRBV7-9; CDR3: CASSLILPQRNYNEQFF; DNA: TGTGCCAGCAGCCTCATCCTGCCCCAAAGGAACTACAATGAGCAGTTCTTC
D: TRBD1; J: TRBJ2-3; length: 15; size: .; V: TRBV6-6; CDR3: CASSYLGQETDTQYF; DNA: TGTGCCAGCAGTTACTTGGGACAGGAGACAGATACGCAGTATTTT
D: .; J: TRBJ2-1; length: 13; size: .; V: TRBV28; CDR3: CASSFGGAYEQFF; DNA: TGTGCCAGCAGTTTTGGGGGGGCCTACGAGCAGTTCTTC
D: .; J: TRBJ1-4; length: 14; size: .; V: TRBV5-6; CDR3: CASSSGAGTEKLFF; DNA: TGTGCCAGCAGCTCTGGAGCCGGGACCGAAAAACTGTTTTTT
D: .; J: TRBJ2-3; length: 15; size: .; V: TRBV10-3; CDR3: CAISEWGTRSDTQYF; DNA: TGTGCCATCAGTGAGTGGGGAACAAGATCGGATACGCAGTATTTT
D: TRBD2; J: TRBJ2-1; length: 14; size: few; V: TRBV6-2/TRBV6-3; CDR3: CASTITGLASEQFF; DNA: TGTGCCAGCACTATAACGGGACTAGCAAGTGAGCAGTTCTTC
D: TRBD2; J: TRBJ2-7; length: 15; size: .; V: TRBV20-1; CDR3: CSADGTSGFTYEQYF; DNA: TGCAGTGCGGATGGGACTAGCGGGTTTACTTACGAGCAGTACTTC
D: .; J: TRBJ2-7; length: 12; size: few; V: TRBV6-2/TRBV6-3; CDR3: CASTQGQSEQYF; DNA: TGTGCCAGCACCCAGGGTCAGAGCGAGCAGTACTTC
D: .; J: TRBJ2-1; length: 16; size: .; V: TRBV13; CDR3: CASSPINTSFNNEQFF; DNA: TGTGCCAGCAGCCCCATTAATACTAGTTTCAACAATGAGCAGTTCTTC
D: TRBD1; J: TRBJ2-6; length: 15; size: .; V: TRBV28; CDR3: CASSDQGAGANVLTF; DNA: TGTGCCAGCAGTGACCAGGGGGCAGGGGCCAACGTCCTGACTTTC
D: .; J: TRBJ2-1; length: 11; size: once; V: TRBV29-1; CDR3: CSVDKYNEQFF; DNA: TGCAGCGTTGACAAGTACAATGAGCAGTTCTTC
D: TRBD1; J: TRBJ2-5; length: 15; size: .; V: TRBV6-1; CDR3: CASRRVGQGGETQYF; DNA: TGTGCCAGCAGACGGGTAGGACAGGGAGGCGAGACCCAGTACTTC
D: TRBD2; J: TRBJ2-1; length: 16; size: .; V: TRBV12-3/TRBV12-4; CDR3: CASGMTSGSSYNEQFF; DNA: TGTGCCAGCGGAATGACTAGCGGGAGTAGTTACAATGAGCAGTTCTTC
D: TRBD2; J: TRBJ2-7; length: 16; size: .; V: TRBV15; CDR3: CATSRDIGGMTYEQYF; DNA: TGTGCCACCAGCAGAGATATCGGGGGGATGACCTACGAGCAGTACTTC
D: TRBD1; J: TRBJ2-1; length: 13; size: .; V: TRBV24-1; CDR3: CATSEETGERQFF; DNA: TGTGCCACCAGTGAGGAGACAGGGGAACGGCAGTTCTTC
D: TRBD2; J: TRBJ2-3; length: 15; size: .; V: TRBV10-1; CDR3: CASSSAGGATDTQYF; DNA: TGCGCCAGCAGCTCAGCCGGGGGGGCCACAGATACGCAGTATTTT